A single sample is the source of the 5 T cell receptor beta chains below, sequenced in a study of blood T cell repertoires in COVID-19. Produced via immunoSEQ multiplex PCR; TCRdb's table is partial and in-frame only. In the table there are approximately 160,000 clones, approximately 84% of which are singletons. Sequencing input: peripheral blood. All receptors derive from a man younger than 30 with active or convalescent COVID-19.

The V call is TRBV3-1 (or the pseudogene TRBV3-2), the J call TRBJ2-1, with TRBD2 identical over 13 bases. CDR3 length equals 17 residues. Trimming cost V 0 bases and J 7 bases; bases outside gene matches: 6. Germline V gene lookup returns CDR1 LGHDT and CDR2 YNNKEL (reference sequence). CDR3 amino acids: CASSQDVGLAGDNEQFF. The CDR3 DNA reads as TGTGCCAGCAGCCAAGACGTAGGACTAGCGGGGGATAATGAGCAGTTCTTC.

The chain recombines TRBV9 with TRBJ2-7; D gene unclear. Between the trimmed V and J ends, which lost 1 base and 7 bases, there was a span of 12 bases. CDR1 and CDR2 (germline): SGDLS, YYNGEE. This CDR3 has 13 amino acids. CDR3 DNA: TGTGCCAGCAGCGTATCAGTAGCCCAGGAGCAGTACTTC. The encoded protein is CASSVSVAQEQYF.

The rearrangement uses TRBV7-9 and TRBJ2-1; the D gene is possibly TRBD1 (7 bases). V gave up 3 bases and J gave up 8 bases, with 29 bases separating them. From germline, CDR1 is SEHNR and CDR2 FQNEAQ (reference sequence). This CDR3 is 19 amino acids long. The CDR3 here is CASSFIAAFLTGVGDEQFF. Written as DNA, the CDR3 is TGTGCCAGCAGCTTTATAGCGGCATTCTTAACAGGGGTGGGGGATGAGCAGTTCTTC.

This rearrangement joins TRBV28 to TRBJ1-4; perhaps TRBD1 as D (6 bases). The V gene's germline CDR1 is MDHEN and CDR2 SYDVKM. CDR3 length: 13 amino acids. V lost 7 bases and J lost 4, with 10 bases in between. CDR3 region: CASMTGHNEKLFF. As DNA, the CDR3 is TGTGCCAGCATGACAGGACATAATGAAAAACTGTTTTTT.

The J gene is TRBJ2-1, the V gene TRBV7-2; 11 bases align to TRBD2. The germline V gene encodes CDR1 SGHTA and CDR2 FQGNSA. V lost 5 bases to trimming and J lost 9 bases; unmatched junction nucleotides: 9. The CDR3 has 15 residues. The DNA for the CDR3 is TGTGCCAGCAGCACAACTAGCGGGGGTAGGTTTGAGCAGTTCTTC. This translates into CASSTTSGGRFEQFF.